This TCR beta chain was identified in a study of T cell responses to AZD1222 COVID-19 vaccine (dated by TCRdb to about 2021). Background for the entire study: AZD1222 recipients with second doses at about 4 weeks or about 12 weeks were pooled, because spike-specific TCR depth and breadth did not differ between schedules. TCR sequencing covered 230 or so trial participants: roughly 200 given two doses of AZD1222 and 26 given two doses of MenACWY control vaccine. Trial participants were enrolled into age subgroups of 18-55, 56-69 and 70-plus years, which contained about 150, 28 and 57 TCR-sequenced participants, respectively.

The CDR3 regions of human TCRbeta chains were analyzed by immunosequencing. The original pipeline was this. Repertoire TCRs were checked for matches against a reference library of SARS-CoV-2-specific TCRs that had been generated using the MIRA antigen-specificity platform. Breadth was defined as the fraction of unique TCRs that were SARS-CoV-2-associated, and depth was defined as the fraction of total T cells that were SARS-CoV-2-associated. Each spike-specific TCR was assigned to its reactive spike region and to a CD4 or CD8 class using the MIRA data. Log10-transformed breadth and depth values were compared by one-way ANOVA with Sidak's multiple comparisons tests. TCRdb obtained this table from immuneACCESS and retained in-frame rearrangements with V and J assigned. These tables miss some clones; where compared with another copy, unresolved V genes account for less than half of the shortfall, and the remainder is unexplained. That table gives V, J and clone size, and the DNA gave D and trimming. The sample table contains 100,000 to 150,000 clones; only one count was recorded for about 90% of them. The ten largest clonotypes hold roughly a tenth of the sample.

The time point label, as the study defines it: baseline before first vaccination. Samples from vaccinated people were obtained from the UK trials COV001 and COV002, which included a single-blind randomized controlled phase 2/3 trial of AZD1222 (ChAdOx1 nCoV-19) in healthy adults. For TCRbeta chain sequencing, PBMC samples were collected from trial participants at day 0 and at day 28 after the second dose. Comment on this clone: Its binding antigen is unknown. No quality values exist for individual bases; no much larger clone is one base distant.

At the junction V is shortened by 3 bases and J by 2 bases, with 15 bases in between. The germline V gene sets CDR1 to SGDLS and CDR2 to YYNGEE. The CDR3 starts with the cysteine, ends with the phenylalanine, and has 17 residues. The entry retains the CDR3 DNA only, 51 bases that are in frame from base 1. The paper's findings and limits, for the study overall: The 56-69-year group was small, and its depth increase did not reach significance, likely because of low power. Because no day 14 peak-response samples were available, repertoires were characterized only after the peak T cell response. Epitopes outside the regions mutated in the B.1.351 and B.1.1.7 variants were reportedly recognized by nearly half of the unique spike-specific TCRs. Spike-specific TCR breadth and depth rose significantly after two AZD1222 doses compared with day 0 and with MenACWY recipients. Conclusions about previously exposed vaccinees were limited because only a handful of AZD1222 recipients were SARS-CoV-2 seropositive at baseline. Participants were mostly white British, with more females than males. The authors suggested clonal diversity may have been underestimated. Vaccine-associated CD4 TCRs spanned the whole spike protein, with dominant responses in regions 160-218 and 743-854.

The sequence links TRBV9 to TRBJ2-6; the D gene is possibly TRBD2, with 6 bases matching. Here the sequenced sample was peripheral blood, taken on day 0 of AZD1222 vaccination. The TCR originated in an adult in good health. Read as DNA, the sequence is TGTGCCAGCAGCGGCCGCTTGGCTAGCGCTGGGGCCAACGTCCTGACTTTC. It encodes CASSGRLASAGANVLTF.